A single sample is the source of the 29 T cell receptor beta chains below, sequenced in a study of low-dose radiotherapy and immunotherapy resistance in tumors. This sample's time point: after trial treatment. Treatment given: LDRT plus nivolumab, ipilimumab, low-dose cyclophosphamide and aspirin (RACIN trial). cDNA synthesis used a TRAV/TRBV-specific primer set for both chains. PCR amplification of the TCRs was performed with Phusion for 20 PCR cycles, and it relied on a constant-region primer together with a V-primer adapter. From the reads, TCRdb called clonotypes with MiXCR, one entry per CDR3 protein. The sample lists roughly 95,000 distinct CDR3 sequences, 20% to 25% seen once, with roughly 13% in the top ten. This specimen consisted of PBMCs, obtained after low-dose radiotherapy plus immunotherapy. Source of these receptors: a female donor with ovarian cancer.

This clonotype was seen repeatedly, ten times or more. V and J are TRBV29-1 and TRBJ2-7; 8 bases agree with TRBD1. The CDR3 length is 14 residues. CDR1 and CDR2 from the germline V gene are SQVTM and ANQGSEA. Trimming took 6 bases from V and 6 from J; bases not matched to a gene: 13. CDR3 nucleotide sequence: TGCAGCGTGAAGAGGACAGGGACGATAGGCGAGCAGTACTTC. Protein: CSVKRTGTIGEQYF.

This clonotype was recorded at least ten times. The chain links TRBV6-6 to TRBJ2-7; 8 positions match TRBD2. Germline CDR1 is MNHNY and CDR2 is SVGAGI (reference sequence). The CDR3 extends over 15 amino acids. V trimming: 0 bases; J trimming: 6 bases; junction bases outside the gene matches: 7. The CDR3 spells CASSYSKRAGVEQYF. Here the CDR3 DNA reads TGTGCCAGCAGTTACTCGAAGCGAGCGGGAGTCGAGCAGTACTTC.

A few counts support this clonotype. The rearrangement joins TRBV30 to TRBJ1-5; 8 bases fit TRBD1. V lost 2 bases, J lost 1 base, and 4 bases stayed unmatched. Germline values: CDR1 GTSNPN, CDR2 SVGIG (reference sequence). The CDR3 contains 15 residues. The CDR3 protein is CAWSSDRGSNQPQHF. The CDR3 coding sequence is TGTGCCTGGAGTTCCGACAGGGGAAGCAATCAGCCCCAGCATTTT.

The sample holds many counts of this clonotype. The gene calls are TRBV7-9 and TRBJ2-3; 12 bases map to TRBD2. This CDR3 region has 16 residues. J was trimmed by 5 bases and V by 1 base; bases with no gene match: 4. Germline V gives CDR1 SEHNR, CDR2 FQNEAQ (reference sequence). CDR3 sequence: CASSLVVGLAGDTQYF. CDR3 coding DNA: TGTGCCAGCAGCTTAGTGGTGGGACTAGCGGGAGATACGCAGTATTTT.

This clonotype showed up many times. The chain carries TRBV6-2 or TRBV6-3 and TRBJ2-1; TRBD2 matches at 10 bases. This CDR3 has 18 amino acids. Germline CDR1 MNHEY, CDR2 SVGEGT. V was clipped by 4 bases and J by 4 bases; unmatched bases: 13. CDR3 in amino acids: CASSLSPRASGRYNEQFF. CDR3 bases: TGTGCCAGCAGTTTATCTCCGCGGGCTAGCGGGAGATACAATGAGCAGTTCTTC.

This clonotype was seen ten or more times. V is TRBV30 and J is TRBJ2-7; D remains ambiguous. V was shortened by 2 bases and J by 6 bases, with 8 bases between the two germline ends. Germline assignment: CDR1 GTSNPN and CDR2 SVGIG (reference sequence). The CDR3 is 11 residues long. CDR3 protein: CAWSSRTEQYF. CDR3 DNA sequence: TGTGCCTGGAGTTCACGGACCGAGCAGTACTTC.

V and J are TRBV5-4 and TRBJ2-7, with a possible D match to TRBD1 (6 bases). Between the trimmed V and J ends, which lost 0 bases and 0 bases, there was a span of 13 bases. The germline V gene has CDR1 SGHNT and CDR2 YYREEE (reference sequence). The CDR3 length is 16 residues. The CDR3 reads CASSLGARGTSYEQYF. CDR3 bases: TGTGCCAGCAGCTTGGGGGCGAGGGGGACCTCCTACGAGCAGTACTTC.

This clonotype was seen at least ten times. The chain links TRBV11-2 to TRBJ1-4; 8 nucleotides line up with TRBD1. The CDR3 extends over 20 amino acids. The junction had 16 bases not matched to a gene; V was cut back by 0 bases and J by 4 bases. Germline assignment: CDR1 SGHAT and CDR2 FQNNGV. As DNA, the CDR3 is TGTGCCAGCAGCTTAGATCGGCCCAGGGGGCGCGGGCGCGATAATGAAAAACTGTTTTTT. Amino acids: CASSLDRPRGRGRDNEKLFF. Together with reference TRBV11-2 and TRBJ1-4, the CDR3 gives the full variable domain: EAGVAQSPRYKIIEKRQSVAFWCNPISGHATLYWYQQILGQGPKLLIQFQNNGVVDDSQLPKDRFSAERLKGVDSTLKIQPAKLEDSAVYLCASSLDRPRGRGRDNEKLFFGSGTQLSVL.

This clonotype was found many times. The V call is TRBV20-1, the J call TRBJ2-4; 7 positions match TRBD1. J lost 0 bases, V lost 3 bases, and 5 bases had no gene match. Germline loops: CDR1 DFQATT, CDR2 SNEGSKA (reference sequence). The CDR3 loop spans 15 amino acids. The CDR3 sequence: CSASQGVIAKNIQYF. The CDR3 DNA is TGCAGTGCTAGTCAGGGGGTTATAGCCAAAAACATTCAGTACTTC.

This clonotype has a handful of counts. The V and J genes are TRBV7-2 and TRBJ1-4, with D uncertain. Trimming pared 1 base from V and 7 bases from J, leaving 22 bases between. The CDR3 is 18 amino acids. The germline V gene encodes CDR1 SGHTA and CDR2 FQGNSA. CDR3 sequence (DNA): TGTGCCAGCAGCTTAGTCCCTCCGCGGCAGGCCCTTAGTGAAAAACTGTTTTTT. Protein sequence: CASSLVPPRQALSEKLFF. Based on the CDR3 plus reference TRBV7-2 and TRBJ1-4, the full variable domain is GAGVSQSPSNKVTEKGKDVELRCDPISGHTALYWYRQSLGQGLEFLIYFQGNSAPDKSGLPSDRFSAERTGGSVSTLTIQRTQQEDSAVYLCASSLVPPRQALSEKLFFGSGTQLSVL.

This clonotype was detected ten times or more. This chain joins TRBV19 and TRBJ2-3; 7 nucleotides match TRBD2. Germline loops: CDR1 LNHDA, CDR2 SQIVND (reference sequence). With V trimmed by 1 base and J by 1 base, 8 bases remained unmatched. The CDR3 is 17 residues long. The CDR3: CASSIAASGAGTDTQYF. The CDR3 nucleotides read TGTGCCAGTAGTATAGCGGCTAGCGGAGCCGGCACAGATACGCAGTATTTT.

This clonotype was picked up many times. The chain is built from TRBV6-2 or TRBV6-3 and TRBJ2-1; D is undetermined. Germline V gene lookup returns CDR1 MNHEY and CDR2 SVGEGT. The CDR3 spans 14 residues. V lost 6 bases and J lost 0, with 9 bases in between. The CDR3 nucleotides are TGTGCCAGCAGCCTCGAGCGCTCCTACAATGAGCAGTTCTTC. It specifies CASSLERSYNEQFF.

This clonotype appeared many times. The rearrangement links TRBV6-1 to TRBJ1-5; TRBD1 is a possible D gene (5 bases). The length of the CDR3 is 15 residues. The V gene's germline CDR1 is MNHNS and CDR2 SASEGT. Trimming took off 4 bases at V and 3 bases at J, with 13 bases between the two ends. The CDR3 nucleotides are TGTGCCAGCAGTGCCCGGGACGGACTCAATCAGCCCCAGCATTTT. Translating it yields CASSARDGLNQPQHF.

The chain combines TRBV9 with TRBJ2-3; D unresolved. The CDR3 extends over 18 amino acids. Trimming removed 4 bases at V and 1 base at J, with 22 bases between. In germline, CDR1 is SGDLS, CDR2 YYNGEE. CDR3: CASSPRPWRPIGTDTQYF. CDR3 nucleotide sequence: TGTGCCAGCAGCCCCCGACCTTGGCGCCCAATCGGCACAGATACGCAGTATTTT.

Ten or more counts support this clonotype. This rearrangement joins TRBV7-2 to TRBJ2-1; 7 nucleotides match TRBD2. V dropped 1 base and J dropped 2; count of bases not matched to a gene: 2. Germline V gene data show CDR1 as SGHTA and CDR2 as FQGNSA. CDR3 size: 15 residues. CDR3 protein: CASSLGGRTYNEQFF. The CDR3 DNA follows: TGTGCCAGCAGCTTAGGCGGGAGAACCTACAATGAGCAGTTCTTC.

The V and J genes are TRBV7-2 and TRBJ2-5; possible D gene TRBD2, 6 bases. The CDR3 extends over 16 amino acids. V gave up 5 bases and J gave up 1 base, with 17 bases separating them. CDR1 SGHTA and CDR2 FQGNSA come from the germline V gene. In DNA form, the CDR3 reads TGTGCCAGCAGCCTGCTCTTCGGGAGCGCCCAAGAGACCCAGTACTTC. Amino acid sequence: CASSLLFGSAQETQYF.

This clonotype came up many times. The rearrangement uses TRBV5-4 and TRBJ2-5; D not certain. CDR1 SGHNT and CDR2 YYREEE come from the germline V gene (reference sequence). Trimming took 0 bases from V and 2 from J, leaving 5 bases between them. The CDR3 covers 13 residues. In DNA form, the CDR3 reads TGTGCCAGCAGCTTGGATCCTCAAGAGACCCAGTACTTC. It encodes CASSLDPQETQYF. Full variable domain (rest looked up from reference TRBV5-4 and TRBJ2-5): ETGVTQSPTHLIKTRGQQVTLRCSSQSGHNTVSWYQQALGQGPQFIFQYYREEENGRGNFPPRFSGLQFPNYSSELNVNALELDDSALYLCASSLDPQETQYFGPGTRLLVL.

This clonotype occurred a few times. J is TRBJ2-2 and V is TRBV7-2; 13 positions match TRBD2. This CDR3 is 18 amino acids long. After removal of 5 bases from V and 6 bases from J, the junction contained 12 bases not matched to a gene. Germline V gives CDR1 SGHTA, CDR2 FQGNSA. CDR3 protein: CASSLRTSGSSFAGELFF. In DNA, the CDR3 is TGTGCCAGCAGCCTAAGGACTAGCGGGAGCAGTTTCGCCGGGGAGCTGTTTTTT.

There are many counts of this clonotype. This rearrangement joins TRBV30 to TRBJ1-2, with unresolved D. Germline values: CDR1 GTSNPN, CDR2 SVGIG (reference sequence). Between the trimmed V and J ends, which lost 1 base and 3 bases, there was a span of 9 bases. This CDR3 is built from 13 residues. The CDR3 region has the DNA TGTGCCTGGAGTGCCGGGATACACTATGGCTACACCTTC. Protein: CAWSAGIHYGYTF.

Ten or more counts support this clonotype. The chain employs TRBV9 and TRBJ2-1; D might be TRBD2 (5 bases). The V and J ends lost 0 bases and 6 bases respectively, with 13 bases between them. This CDR3 is built from 15 residues. Germline CDR1 is SGDLS and CDR2 is YYNGEE. The CDR3, as DNA: TGTGCCAGCAGCGTAGGGACTGGATGGGTCAATGAGCAGTTCTTC. Protein: CASSVGTGWVNEQFF.

This clonotype came up many times. This rearrangement joins TRBV11-2 to TRBJ2-5; either TRBD1 or TRBD2 may fit D (5 bases each). V was trimmed by 2 bases and J by 2 bases, leaving 15 bases between them. Germline V gene sequence: CDR1 SGHAT, CDR2 FQNNGV. The CDR3 loop spans 16 amino acids. The CDR3 sequence: CASSLSLLGEQETQYF. CDR3 DNA: TGTGCCAGCAGCTTAAGCTTACTAGGGGAACAAGAGACCCAGTACTTC.

The table lists this clonotype with many counts. The V and J genes are TRBV6-2 or TRBV6-3 and TRBJ1-3; D might be TRBD1 (6 bases). The CDR3 has 16 residues. CDR1 is MNHEY, CDR2 SVGEGT, per germline. Between the trimmed V and J ends, which lost 5 bases and 9 bases, there was a span of 23 bases. The CDR3, as DNA: TGTGCCAGCAGTGCCTTATCCTTGACAGGCATGACCACCATATATTTT. This encodes CASSALSLTGMTTIYF.

This clonotype was picked up many times. This chain links TRBV7-2 with TRBJ2-7; 7 bases align to TRBD2. V lost 6 bases, J lost 0 bases, and 8 bases stayed unmatched. The CDR3 sequence is 15 residues long. Per the germline V gene, CDR1 is SGHTA and CDR2 is FQGNSA. The CDR3 spells CASSPTSDSSYEQYF. The CDR3 DNA is TGTGCCAGCAGTCCAACTAGCGACAGCTCCTACGAGCAGTACTTC.

With respect to this clonotype: A read error is the likely source, as a far larger clone sits one nucleotide away. The chain employs TRBV4-2 and TRBJ2-1; D is undetermined. Germline CDR1 and CDR2: LGHNA and YNFKEQ. The germline V and J ends were trimmed by 1 base and 10 bases, with 14 bases remaining between them. The CDR3 runs to 14 residues. In DNA form, the CDR3 reads TGTGCCAGCAGCCAAGGGCTGCCAGGCTACGAGCAGTTCTTC. Protein sequence: CASSQGLPGYEQFF.

A remark on this clonotype: This probably arose from a read error, given a far larger clone one base away. The chain carries TRBV6-5 and TRBJ2-7; D assignment may be TRBD1 or TRBD2 (5 bases each). Germline V gene data show CDR1 as MNHEY and CDR2 as SVGAGI. Between the trimmed V and J ends, which lost 5 bases and 3 bases, there was a span of 14 bases. The length of the CDR3 is 14 residues. The CDR3 DNA is TGTGCCAGCAGTCAGGGACGGGTATACTACGAGCAGTACTTC. Protein product: CASSQGRVYYEQYF.

J is TRBJ2-4 and V is TRBV12-3 or TRBV12-4; 9 bases agree with TRBD2. The CDR3 has 16 amino acids. J lost 7 bases, V lost 0 bases, and 7 bases had no gene match. The CDR3 loop is CASSLAKSGRYNIQYF. For the CDR3, the DNA is TGTGCCAGCAGTTTAGCCAAAAGCGGGAGGTATAACATTCAGTACTTC.

This clonotype showed up many times. V and J are TRBV12-3 or TRBV12-4 and TRBJ1-6, with 8 bases that match TRBD1. With 7 bases clipped from V and 0 bases from J, the junction kept 8 bases outside the gene matches. This CDR3 is built from 17 residues. The CDR3 loop reads CASTFYTGGSYNSPLHF. CDR3 sequence (DNA): TGTGCCAGCACCTTTTACACAGGGGGCTCCTATAATTCACCCCTCCACTTT.

Many counts were recorded for this clonotype. The chain links TRBV5-1 to TRBJ2-7; weak D call: TRBD1 (5 bases). The CDR3 loop spans 15 amino acids. Germline V gene data show CDR1 as SGHRS and CDR2 as YFSETQ. V lost 1 base to trimming and J lost 2 bases, with 13 bases between them. The CDR3 DNA sequence: TGCGCCAGCAGCTTGATGGCAGGGAAGCCCTACGAGCAGTACTTC. Translation gives CASSLMAGKPYEQYF.

This clonotype was observed a handful of times. CDR3 DNA sequence: TGCGCCAGCAGTCGGACTAGCGGGGGCACAGATACGCAGTATTTT. This codes for CASSRTSGGTDTQYF. V gene TRBV5-1 combines with J gene TRBJ2-3; 12 positions match TRBD2. V shed 5 bases, J shed 1 base, and the junction held 2 bases outside the gene matches. Germline V lookup: CDR1 SGHRS, CDR2 YFSETQ. The CDR3 length is 15 residues.